What follows is one T cell receptor (beta chain) and its context. Its antigen is not identified. Its ends do not fully match the called genes, so a read error is possible. The CDR3 runs 17 residues. The V gene's germline CDR1 is SGHAT and CDR2 FQDESV (reference sequence). This entry is derived from a study of tumor and adjacent non-tumor tissue in lung cancer. General study findings and limits: Tumor repertoires had a smaller top 100 clone share than normal lung. Tumor TCR diversity, when higher, was linked to shorter survival. TCR diversity was significantly greater in tumor than normal lung tissue.

The template was RNA from unsorted bulk tissue. The library came from three nested PCR rounds adapted from ARM-PCR protocols. TCRdb reanalysed the multiplex PCR reads using MiXCR and keeps one entry per CDR3 protein. The profile shows about 93,000 distinct CDR3 sequences, about 72% of them singletons. The sample was lung tumor tissue. The sequence was collected from a man in his sixties with non-small cell lung cancer. The J gene is TRBJ1-1, the V gene TRBV11-1; 7 bases are shared with TRBD1. The CDR3 spells CARGLFRDSTVNTEVFF. As DNA, the CDR3 is TGTGCCAGAGGCTTATTCAGGGACAGCACAGTTAACACTGAAGTTTTCTTT.